A selection of T cell receptor beta chains follows, all from one sample in a study of Graves' ophthalmopathy and Graves' hyperthyroidism. MiXCR, applied by TCRdb to the multiplex PCR reads, yields one record per CDR3 protein. Among roughly 410,000 distinct CDR3 sequences, approximately 15% were seen once, and the ten largest hold 5.5% to 7%. The sequencing input was peripheral blood. The receptors derive from a woman younger than 30 with stable Graves' hyperthyroidism. The conserved cysteine and the conserved F or W are not part of the CDR3 here. Fields, in order: V gene, D gene, clone size, J gene, CDR3 protein. The D gene is left open where the match is weak. Only part of the rows carry a size: once, few, many, or a class if the clone is expanded.

TRBV6-4	-	few	TRBJ2-6	ASSARDTISGANVLT
TRBV3-1	-	-	TRBJ1-6	ASSQDTATLQRGQYNSPLH
TRBV9	TRBD1	many	TRBJ1-1	ASSGPNDRVNTEAF
TRBV6-2/TRBV6-3	TRBD2	many	TRBJ2-7	ASSPTSGGPYEQY
TRBV9	TRBD2	many	TRBJ2-7	ASSGAYPGTSVYEQY
TRBV19	TRBD1	many	TRBJ1-2	ASSTTGHGYT
TRBV20-1	-	many	TRBJ1-5	SAGYVSNQPQH
TRBV3-1	-	few	TRBJ2-7	ASSRRFGLTIPYEQY
TRBV15	-	-	TRBJ1-6	ATSTGLRYNSPLH
TRBV6-1	-	-	TRBJ2-5	ASRHRRVRQETQY
TRBV5-1	-	few	TRBJ1-1	ASRWDRDGKMNTEAF
TRBV27	-	many	TRBJ1-1	ASSSFDIRLVLPTTEAF
TRBV6-5	-	many	TRBJ1-1	ASSYIELTEAF
TRBV6-5	TRBD1	many	TRBJ2-7	ASSYSRTGGGHEQY
TRBV27	TRBD2	many	TRBJ2-7	ASSRTSGAAYEQY
TRBV19	TRBD1	-	TRBJ1-5	ASASRDRGGGNQPQH
TRBV7-3	TRBD1	once	TRBJ2-7	ASSIAGTGSYEQY
TRBV6-1	TRBD1	many	TRBJ2-7	ASSELPGQATYEQY
TRBV5-1	-	many	TRBJ1-1	ASSLADGRTEAF
TRBV27	-	-	TRBJ1-6	ASTLRWVPNSSYNSPLH
TRBV12-5	TRBD1	many	TRBJ1-5	ASGGQGNQPQH
TRBV20-1	-	many	TRBJ1-3	SARVQGAQEGNTIY
TRBV19	-	-	TRBJ1-2	ASSISVGAVYGYT
TRBV2	-	many	TRBJ1-5	ASSERGKGQPQH